A single T cell receptor beta chain is shown here with its context. No count is given, but going by its frequency this clonotype is medium-sized (0.01 to 0.1%). Which antigen it targets is not known. The germline V gene (reference sequence) specifies LNHDA as CDR1 and SQIVND as CDR2. Including cysteine and phenylalanine, the CDR3 has 14 amino acids. No DNA sequence was recorded. The sample was run on a NextSeq 550. The Human TCR Profiling Kit (MiLaboratory) was used to make UMI-labeled 5' RACE TRB cDNA libraries. The full amount of extracted RNA was used for cDNA synthesis, and the full amount of resulting cDNA was used for PCR amplification. Libraries were prepared in parallel using an identical number of PCR cycles. The authors' pipeline ran thus. MIGEC and MiXCR extracted about 50,000 +/- 10,000 unique UMI-labeled TRB cDNA molecules per library, requiring at least two reads per UMI. On average, each library contained approximately 40,000 +/- 10,000 functional in-frame TRB CDR3 nucleotide clonotypes without stop codons. After each sample was downsampled to 5000 UMI-labeled TRB molecules, VDJtools was used to calculate diversity metrics such as normalized Shannon-Wiener and Chao1. VDJtools was used to calculate clonotype-size-weighted physicochemical properties of the central five CDR3 residues, namely interaction energy, strength, volume and Kidera factor 4. TCRdb reprocessed the raw reads; every CDR3 protein sequence is a single record, and DNA is not supplied. The V and J calls, along with clone size, are taken from TCRdb and not from the paper's own processing. The sample table gives about 7,200 distinct CDR3 sequences. The leading ten clones occupy 1% to 1.5% of the sample.

Each CD8+ T cell subset was flow-sorted in triplicate, with over 250,000 cells per subset placed directly into RLT lysis buffer. Naive CD8+ T cells were defined stringently as CD45RO-CCR7+CD27+CD95- to exclude memory contaminants. Standard density gradient centrifugation was used to isolate peripheral blood mononuclear cells from buffy coats. A FACSAria III was used to flow-sort naive CXCR3-negative and CXCR3-positive CD8+ T cells. Total RNA was extracted from sorted cells with an RNeasy Mini Kit. The data originate from a study of CXCR3-negative and CXCR3-positive naive CD8 T cells (dated by TCRdb to between 2019 and 2020). Context from the whole study: Some 130 million TRB reads were obtained in total, roughly 1.5 +/- 0.3 million reads per library. Diversity and physicochemical repertoire analyses covered some eleven donors pooled from two independent experiments. For the TRBV-TRBJ cluster analysis, the naive subsets came from 5 donors, while the memory cells came from 3 donors.

What the research found in general, with its limitations: Because CXCR3 expression was partially decreased after cryopreservation, freshly isolated PBMCs were used for most assays. Repertoire diversity was comparably high in both naive subsets but much lower in memory CD8+ T cells. Within the same donor, TRBV-TRBJ usage looked similar between naive CXCR3-negative and CXCR3-positive cells, but memory cells had distinct patterns. TRB CDR3s from CXCR3-positive naive cells showed higher hydrophobicity (lower Kidera factor 4), lower energy, and higher strength and volume indices than CXCR3-negative naive cells. Because surface CD5, which has been linked to self-reactivity in mice, was comparable between naive subsets, TCR interaction strength was also inferred from TRB CDR3 physicochemical properties.

The TCR originated in a human donor in good health. Some clones in this sample may be carry-over from other donors' samples. Sequenced input: naive CXCR3- CD8+ T cells from blood. The cell subset or site label on this specimen signifies: CD45RO-CCR7+CD27+CD95- naive CD8+ T cells lacking CXCR3 (TNR3-). The sequence is built from TRBV19 and TRBJ2-1; TCRdb's D call, TRBD2, is unchecked because there is no DNA. The CDR3 has the sequence CASSWVEGGNEQFF. Outside the CDR3, residues come from the reference TRBV19 and TRBJ2-1 proteins, so the full variable domain is: DGGITQSPKYLFRKEGQNVTLSCEQNLNHDAMYWYRQDPGQGLRLIYYSQIVNDFQKGDIAEGYSVSREKKESFPLTVTSAQKNPTAFYLCASSWVEGGNEQFFGPGTRLTVL.